Shown below are 25 T cell receptor beta chains from a single sample sequenced in a study of blood T cell repertoires in COVID-19. The protocol was immunoSEQ multiplex PCR, while the TCRdb copy is restricted to in-frame clones and leaves out a portion. The table has more than 250,000 clones, 87% seen once. Sequencing was done on a sample of PBMCs or T cells enriched from blood (not recorded which). These receptors all stem from a woman younger than 45 who had recovered from COVID-19.

This chain links TRBV2 with TRBJ1-3; no reliable D call. Trimming took 5 bases from V and 0 from J, leaving 11 bases between them. The germline CDR1 and CDR2 sequences are SNHLY and FYNNEI. CDR3 length equals 15 residues. CDR3 loop: CASSPRLISGNTIYF. The DNA for the CDR3 is TGTGCCAGCAGTCCACGACTGATCTCTGGAAACACCATATATTTT.

The chain carries TRBV2 and TRBJ1-2; 9 bases match TRBD1. V trimming: 7 bases; J trimming: 7 bases; junction bases outside the gene matches: 10. CDR1 is SNHLY and CDR2 is FYNNEI in the germline V gene. The CDR3 sequence is 14 residues long. The CDR3 bases are TGTGCCAGCACATTGTTGGGACAGGGCGGTGGCTACACCTTC. This translates into CASTLLGQGGGYTF.

This clone was detected once. Other DNA variants within this sample encode the same CDR3. The gene calls are TRBV5-1 and TRBJ1-3; the D is unclear. The germline V and J ends were trimmed by 0 bases and 1 base, with 8 bases remaining between them. This CDR3 contains 15 residues. CDR1 and CDR2 (germline): SGHRS, YFSETQ. The CDR3 loop is CASSLVAGSGNTIYF. The DNA of the CDR3 is TGCGCCAGCAGCTTGGTTGCGGGATCTGGAAACACCATATATTTT.

The chain is built from TRBV4-3 and TRBJ1-4; D possibly corresponds to TRBD1 (6 bases). Germline CDR1 reads LGHNA; CDR2 reads YSLEER. The length of the CDR3 is 15 residues. V was clipped by 5 bases and J by 5 bases, with 15 bases between them. The CDR3, as DNA: TGCGCCAGCAGCTCGGACAGCCTAGGAAATGAAAAACTGTTTTTT. Its translation: CASSSDSLGNEKLFF.

The chain uses TRBV10-3 and TRBJ1-2; D unresolved. The CDR3 contains 14 residues. Germline V gene data show CDR1 as ENHRY and CDR2 as SYGVKD. With 3 bases removed from V and 0 bases from J, the gap between germline ends came to 8 bases. CDR3 coding DNA: TGTGCCATCAGTGAACACCTCTCTAACTATGGCTACACCTTC. Amino acid sequence: CAISEHLSNYGYTF.

This chain joins TRBV6-5 and TRBJ1-2; a weak D match, TRBD1 (6 bases). There are 14 residues in the CDR3. V lost 0 bases to trimming and J lost 8 bases, with 13 bases between them. Germline assignment: CDR1 MNHEY and CDR2 SVGAGI. The CDR3 loop is CASSYSLGGRGYTF. In nucleotides, the CDR3 is TGTGCCAGCAGTTACTCACTAGGGGGACGAGGCTACACCTTC.

The V gene is TRBV11-2, the J gene TRBJ1-1; unclear D gene. Per germline, CDR1 SGHAT and CDR2 FQNNGV. This CDR3 contains 12 residues. V gave up 5 bases and J gave up 11 bases, with 15 bases separating them. The CDR3: CASSPRRPGAFF. The CDR3 DNA reads TGTGCCAGCAGCCCGAGGCGCCCCGGGGCTTTCTTT.

The gene calls are TRBV4-2 and TRBJ2-1, with 16 bases that match TRBD2. CDR1 is LGHNA and CDR2 is YNFKEQ in the germline V gene. The CDR3 contains 18 residues. V was clipped by 3 bases and J by 1 base; unmatched bases: 3. The CDR3 coding sequence is TGTGCCAGCAGCCACCCGGGACTAGCGGGGGGGTCCTACAATGAGCAGTTCTTC. It is translated as CASSHPGLAGGSYNEQFF.

V and J are TRBV30 and TRBJ1-2, with D maybe TRBD1 (6 bases). The CDR3 runs 15 residues. Germline loops: CDR1 GTSNPN, CDR2 SVGIG (reference sequence). The ends were cut back, 7 bases at V and 4 bases at J, with 22 bases in the middle. CDR3 bases: TGTGCCTTATACCACACAGGGCTTGGGCTCTATGGCTACACCTTC. Its translation: CALYHTGLGLYGYTF. The whole variable domain, remainder taken from reference TRBV30 and TRBJ1-2, is SQTIHQWPATLVQPVGSPLSLECTVEGTSNPNLYWYRQAAGRGLQLLFYSVGIGQISSEVPQNLSASRPQDRQFILSSKKLLLSDSGFYLCALYHTGLGLYGYTFGSGTRLTVV.

The table lists this clone with a count of one. The chain carries TRBV5-1 and TRBJ1-4; 7 positions match TRBD1. Germline CDR1 SGHRS, CDR2 YFSETQ. Trimming took 5 bases from V and 6 from J; bases not matched to a gene: 4. The CDR3 is 13 residues long. The CDR3: CASRPTGDEKLFF. DNA of the CDR3: TGCGCCAGCAGGCCCACAGGGGATGAAAAACTGTTTTTT.

The rearrangement links TRBV9 to TRBJ1-2, with D unclear. CDR1 and CDR2 from the germline V gene are SGDLS and YYNGEE. Trimming took off 1 base at V and 2 bases at J, with 18 bases between the two ends. This CDR3 has 17 amino acids. Here the CDR3 DNA reads TGTGCCAGCAGCGTAAGCCCCCTATCCCCCGGGAACTATGGCTACACCTTC. It codes for CASSVSPLSPGNYGYTF.

The chain links TRBV3-1 (or the pseudogene TRBV3-2) to TRBJ1-3, with D perhaps matching TRBD1 (6 bases). This CDR3 has 16 amino acids. Trimming shortened V by 4 bases and J by 1 base, and 14 bases separated the two germline ends. Per germline, CDR1 LGHDT and CDR2 YNNKEL (reference sequence). This CDR3 is CASSLRAGASGNTIYF. CDR3 nucleotide sequence: TGTGCCAGCAGCCTCCGGGCGGGGGCTTCTGGAAACACCATATATTTT.

V and J are TRBV9 and TRBJ2-3, with TRBD2 matching over 16 bases. The germline CDR1 and CDR2 sequences are SGDLS and YYNGEE. The CDR3 consists of 18 residues. V dropped 4 bases and J dropped 4; count of bases not matched to a gene: 9. In nucleotides, the CDR3 is TGTGCCAGCAGCCCCCCCGGGACTAGCGGGGGGGCCTCAGATACGCAGTATTTT. It encodes CASSPPGTSGGASDTQYF.

The V gene is TRBV11-2, the J gene TRBJ1-2, with D perhaps TRBD1 (5 bases). The CDR3 totals 12 residues. The V and J ends lost 5 bases and 7 bases respectively, with 11 bases between them. CDR1 is SGHAT and CDR2 is FQNNGV in the germline V gene. The chain's CDR3 is CASSPRQTGYTF. CDR3 DNA: TGTGCCAGCAGCCCCAGACAGACTGGCTACACCTTC.

The chain links TRBV5-8 to TRBJ2-5; 10 bases align to TRBD2. CDR3 length: 16 residues. V gave up 4 bases and J gave up 1 base; unmatched junction bases: 7. Germline CDR1 reads SGHTS; CDR2 reads YDEGEE. DNA of the CDR3: TGTGCCAGCAGCCTCAGCGGGGGGGCCCTCCAAGAGACCCAGTACTTC. Amino acids: CASSLSGGALQETQYF.

V gene TRBV18 combines with J gene TRBJ1-2; D is perhaps TRBD1 (5 bases). Germline lookup yields CDR1 KGHSH and CDR2 LQKENI. The CDR3 has 13 residues. Trimming removed 6 bases from V and 7 bases from J, with 15 bases in between. CDR3 bases: TGTGCCAGCTCTCCTATCGAGACAGCTGGCTACACCTTC. Amino acid sequence: CASSPIETAGYTF.

V is TRBV2 and J is TRBJ1-1, with 9 bases that match TRBD1. The length of the CDR3 is 13 residues. The ends lost 7 bases at V and 6 bases at J; junction bases unmatched: 6. Germline-derived CDR1 and CDR2 are SNHLY and FYNNEI. CDR3: CASTGQGGAEAFF. The CDR3 DNA reads as TGTGCCAGCACGGGACAGGGTGGAGCTGAAGCTTTCTTT.

The V and J genes are TRBV7-9 and TRBJ1-6; 7 positions match TRBD1. The germline gives CDR1 SEHNR, CDR2 FQNEAQ (reference sequence). This CDR3 comprises 15 residues. Losses at the gene ends were 5 bases for V and 10 bases for J; bases not matched to a gene: 11. CDR3 residues: CASSDGQADRSPLHF. As DNA, the CDR3 is TGTGCCAGCAGCGACGGACAGGCCGATCGATCACCCCTCCACTTT. Together with reference TRBV7-9 and TRBJ1-6, the CDR3 gives the full variable domain: DTGVSQNPRHKITKRGQNVTFRCDPISEHNRLYWYRQTLGQGPEFLTYFQNEAQLEKSRLLSDRFSAERPKGSFSTLEIQRTEQGDSAMYLCASSDGQADRSPLHFGNGTRLTVT.

The chain combines TRBV9 with TRBJ1-4; D is uncertain. V was pared by 4 bases and J by 7 bases, with 20 bases between. CDR1 and CDR2 (germline): SGDLS, YYNGEE. The CDR3 is 16 residues long. CDR3 region: CASSSQVGVVGEKLFF. CDR3 sequence (DNA): TGTGCCAGCAGCTCCCAGGTGGGAGTGGTTGGTGAAAAACTGTTTTTT.

A few counts support this clone. This chain links TRBV10-2 with TRBJ1-2; TRBD1 matches at 7 bases. V lost 3 bases to trimming and J lost 4 bases; unmatched junction nucleotides: 5. CDR1 WSHSY and CDR2 SAAADI come from the germline V gene. CDR3 length: 14 amino acids. CDR3 sequence reads: CASSEYRDSYGYTF. The CDR3 DNA sequence: TGCGCCAGCAGTGAATATCGGGACAGCTATGGCTACACCTTC.

The chain recombines TRBV19 with TRBJ2-1; TRBD1 is a possible D gene (5 bases). There are 14 residues in the CDR3. Per germline, CDR1 LNHDA and CDR2 SQIVND (reference sequence). V dropped 3 bases and J dropped 4 bases, with 10 bases sitting between them. This chain's CDR3 is CASSMRQQYNEQFF. The CDR3 DNA sequence: TGTGCCAGTAGTATGCGACAGCAATACAATGAGCAGTTCTTC.

The chain has TRBV6-2 or TRBV6-3 and TRBJ2-3, with 11 bases that match TRBD2. Germline V lookup: CDR1 MNHEY, CDR2 SVGEGT. J was trimmed by 4 bases and V by 2 bases; bases with no gene match: 8. CDR3 size: 17 residues. CDR3 sequence reads: CASSYGFLAGGSDTQYF. The CDR3 nucleotides are TGTGCCAGCAGTTACGGGTTTTTAGCGGGGGGGTCAGATACGCAGTATTTT.

This clone has only one observation. The rearrangement links TRBV6-2 or TRBV6-3 to TRBJ2-5; the D gene is possibly TRBD2 (6 bases). V shed 2 bases and J shed 2 bases, with 6 bases lying between them. Germline-derived CDR1 and CDR2 are MNHEY and SVGEGT. This CDR3 comprises 13 residues. The CDR3 region is CASSYGTQETQYF. The CDR3 DNA is TGTGCCAGCAGTTACGGGACTCAAGAGACCCAGTACTTC.

The V gene is TRBV9, the J gene TRBJ2-6, with unresolved D. Germline V gives CDR1 SGDLS, CDR2 YYNGEE. There are 17 residues in the CDR3. The V end was cut by 0 bases, the J end by 0 bases, with 10 bases between. The CDR3 nucleotides read TGTGCCAGCAGCGTAGGACCTAGGCCCTCTGGGGCCAACGTCCTGACTTTC. Translation: CASSVGPRPSGANVLTF.

The V gene is TRBV2, the J gene TRBJ2-5, with D possibly TRBD2 on 5 matching bases. The CDR3 length is 13 residues. The germline gives CDR1 SNHLY, CDR2 FYNNEI. V was trimmed by 6 bases and J by 1 base, leaving 9 bases between them. CDR3 sequence: CASRPDFQETQYF. CDR3 in DNA: TGTGCCAGCAGACCGGACTTCCAAGAGACCCAGTACTTC.